Detailed here is one T cell receptor (beta chain). Its cognate antigen is unknown. The CDR3 sequence is 12 residues long. Deletions cut 0 bases from V and 7 bases from J, with 6 bases between. CDR1 and CDR2 (germline): GTSNPN, SVGIG (reference sequence). The sample originates from a study of cytomegalovirus exposure and HLA in healthy donors. Turning to the study itself: Among the approximately 410 genotyped donors, over 70% were placed in the Caucasian-associated ancestry cluster.

Study-level findings and limits: Under in vitro conditions, a few CMV-associated chains were confirmed as specific for CMV antigens. It was reported in a later analysis that an Asian-associated ancestry cluster showed fewer N-insertions than the roughly 670-donor mean.

PCR amplification relied on 60 Vbeta primers (plus 13 Jbeta primers). Produced via immunoSEQ multiplex PCR; TCRdb's table is partial and in-frame only. The data hold about 220,000 clones, with about 80% observed a single time. Material for sequencing was PBMCs. This receptor was taken from a man aged 18 to 29 in good health and CMV-seronegative. The V gene is TRBV30, the J gene TRBJ1-4, with D hard to call. Here the CDR3 reads CAWSVTAEKLFF. The CDR3 region has the DNA TGTGCCTGGAGTGTAACAGCTGAAAAACTGTTTTTT.